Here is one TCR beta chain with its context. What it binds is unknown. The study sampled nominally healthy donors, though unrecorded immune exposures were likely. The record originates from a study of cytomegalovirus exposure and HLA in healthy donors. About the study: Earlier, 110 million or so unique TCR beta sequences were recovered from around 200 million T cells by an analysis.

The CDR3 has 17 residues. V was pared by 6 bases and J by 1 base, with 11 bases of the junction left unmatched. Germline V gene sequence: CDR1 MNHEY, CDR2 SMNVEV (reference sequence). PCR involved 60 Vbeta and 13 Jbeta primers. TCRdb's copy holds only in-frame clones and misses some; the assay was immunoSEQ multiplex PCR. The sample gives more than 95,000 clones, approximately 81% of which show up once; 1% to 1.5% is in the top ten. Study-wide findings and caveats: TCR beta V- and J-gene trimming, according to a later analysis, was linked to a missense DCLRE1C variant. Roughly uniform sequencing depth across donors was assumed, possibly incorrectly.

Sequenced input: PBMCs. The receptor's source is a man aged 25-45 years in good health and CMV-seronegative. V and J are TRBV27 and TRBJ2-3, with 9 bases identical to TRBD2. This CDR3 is CASRGERGVRGTDTQYF. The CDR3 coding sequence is TGTGCCAGCAGAGGGGAGCGGGGGGTTCGTGGCACAGATACGCAGTATTTT.